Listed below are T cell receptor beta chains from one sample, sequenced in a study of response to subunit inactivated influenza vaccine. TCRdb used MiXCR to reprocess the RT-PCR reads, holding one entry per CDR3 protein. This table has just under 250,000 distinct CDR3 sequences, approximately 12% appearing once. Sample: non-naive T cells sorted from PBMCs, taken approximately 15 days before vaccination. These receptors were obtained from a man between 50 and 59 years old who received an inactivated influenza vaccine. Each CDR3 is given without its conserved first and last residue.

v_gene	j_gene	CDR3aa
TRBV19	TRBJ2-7	ASSVTRSYEQY
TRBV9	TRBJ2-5	ASSVAGLGYQETQY
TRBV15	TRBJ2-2	ATSKGLDTGELF
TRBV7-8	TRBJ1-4	ASSPGQGYEKLF
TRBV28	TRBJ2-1	ASSTIAGGRAEQF
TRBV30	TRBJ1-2	AWTLWGRGNYGYT
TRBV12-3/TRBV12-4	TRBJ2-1	ASSLGRVKNEQF
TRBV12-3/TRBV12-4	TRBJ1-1	ASSLKSGVTEAF
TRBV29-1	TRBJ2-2	SVDSGRNTGELF
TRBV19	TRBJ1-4	ASSTQSSNEKLF
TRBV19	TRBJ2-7	ASSIAASYEQY
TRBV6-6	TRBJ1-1	ASSYGIEAF
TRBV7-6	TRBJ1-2	ASSLAMGAGPSANYGYT
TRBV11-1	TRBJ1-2	ASSQTSSGYT
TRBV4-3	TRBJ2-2	ASSQEVHGNTGELF
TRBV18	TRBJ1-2	ASSPQGNLYGYT
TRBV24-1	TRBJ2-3	ATSDSWGASTDTQY
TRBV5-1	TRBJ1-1	ATRDMGDTEAF
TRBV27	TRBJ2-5	ASSGTSGDQETQY
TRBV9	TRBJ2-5	ASSVDGETQY
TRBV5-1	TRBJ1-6	ASSLERANNSPLH
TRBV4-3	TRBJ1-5	ASSPVAGNQPQH
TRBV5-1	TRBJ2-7	ASRTAPGQGAYEQY
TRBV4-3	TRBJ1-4	ASSASGGGEKLF
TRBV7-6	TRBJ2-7	ASSLELYSVYEQY
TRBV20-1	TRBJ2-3	SASGTSGRAGTQY
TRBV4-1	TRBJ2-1	ASSHRAGGKKNEQF
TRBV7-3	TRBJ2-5	ASSQLGLAETQY
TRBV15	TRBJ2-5	ATSRPTGPTG
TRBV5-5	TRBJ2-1	ASSSHPGQVNDEQF
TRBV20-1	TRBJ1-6	STSESGGSSPLH
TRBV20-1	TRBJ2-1	SVKRGGREQF
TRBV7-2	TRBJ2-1	ASSFDNEQF
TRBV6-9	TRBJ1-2	ASFPTPGTFCYT
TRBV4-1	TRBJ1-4	ASSRPGQGDEKLF
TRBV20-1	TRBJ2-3	SAWAGGLSTDTQY
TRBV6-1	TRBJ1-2	ASSETVRGANYGYT
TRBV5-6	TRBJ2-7	ASSPRRYEQY
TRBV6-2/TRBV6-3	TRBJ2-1	ASSYSSRGRFDEQF
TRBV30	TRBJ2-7	AWSGGRLPGQGTYEQY
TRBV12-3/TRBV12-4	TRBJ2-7	ASSQSGASEQY
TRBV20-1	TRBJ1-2	SARTTGYT
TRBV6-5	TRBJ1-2	ASSSRGNCGYT